The clone carrying this T cell receptor beta chain was seen a few times. Its antigen is not known. The sample originates from a study of shared clonotypes between healthy human individuals. Study results and limitations: Naive subsets usually exceeded memory subsets in estimated richness. Relative to clonotypes present in all four donors, those not shared had lower generation probabilities.

Healthy adults negative for HIV, lacking recent acute infections or vaccinations, served as donors. Donors, without exception, were Caucasian adults residing in Nashville, Tennessee. Here immunoSEQ multiplex PCR was the method, and the copy in TCRdb shows in-frame clones only, minus some. This sample has approximately 350,000 clones; around 74% occur once, and the top ten carry 10%. Germline CDR1 MNHNS, CDR2 SASEGT. The CDR3 loop spans 13 amino acids. V was clipped by 11 bases and J by 7 bases; unmatched bases: 11. This clonotype was obtained from a man aged 25 to 40 in good health. The specimen was memory CD4+ T cells sorted from blood. This sample's subset: CD45RA-negative fraction. The rearrangement uses TRBV6-1 and TRBJ1-5; 7 bases are a match to TRBD1. CDR3 in amino acids: CAGAQGLLQPQHF. As DNA, the CDR3 is TGTGCCGGAGCACAGGGGCTATTGCAGCCCCAGCATTTT.